This entry features one T cell receptor (beta chain) sequence. These data belong to a study of early T cells in non-severe SARS-CoV-2 infection. As for the study in general: Unsorted whole-blood RNA was sequenced in bulk, leaving chains unpaired.

Individual cDNA molecules each received unique molecular identifiers attached to them. Via MiXCR, TCRdb re-called the 5' RACE reads, giving one row per CDR3 protein. The sample records more than 60,000 distinct CDR3 sequences, about 12% being singletons. Losses at the gene ends were 6 bases for V and 3 bases for J; bases not matched to a gene: 13. The CDR3 spans 15 residues. Per the germline V gene, CDR1 is SQVTM and CDR2 is ANQGSEA. The source of this sequence is an adult who was a healthcare worker with PCR-confirmed SARS-CoV-2 infection or an uninfected control (not recorded which). The rearrangement joins TRBV29-1 to TRBJ1-2, with 7 bases that match TRBD1. The sample was whole blood. CDR3 nucleotides: TGCAGCGTACCCAATAGACAGGGCGATTACTATGGCTACACCTTC. Its protein product is CSVPNRQGDYYGYTF. Full variable domain (remainder filled in from reference TRBV29-1 and TRBJ1-2): SAVISQKPSRDICQRGTSLTIQCQVDSQVTMMFWYRQQPGQSLTLIATANQGSEATYESGFVIDKFPISRPNLTFSTLTVSNMSPEDSSIYLCSVPNRQGDYYGYTFGSGTRLTVV.